In this sample, the clone carrying this T cell receptor beta chain turned up a few times. The PCR made use of 60 Vbeta and 13 Jbeta primers. The protocol was immunoSEQ multiplex PCR, while the TCRdb copy is restricted to in-frame clones and leaves out a portion. In the table there are some 120,000 clones, around three quarters of which are singletons. This sample was included in a study of cytomegalovirus exposure and HLA in healthy donors. The CDR3 sequence is 16 residues long. Germline V gene sequence: CDR1 SGHNT, CDR2 YYREEE (reference sequence). With 0 bases clipped from V and 7 bases from J, the junction kept 5 bases outside the gene matches.

The V and J genes are TRBV5-4 and TRBJ2-1; TRBD2 aligns across 12 bases. The receptor's source is a human donor in good health. Sequenced input: PBMCs. The CDR3 DNA reads TGTGCCAGCAGCTTGGCATGGACTAGCGGGGCTAATGAGCAGTTCTTC. Translated, it gives CASSLAWTSGANEQFF.